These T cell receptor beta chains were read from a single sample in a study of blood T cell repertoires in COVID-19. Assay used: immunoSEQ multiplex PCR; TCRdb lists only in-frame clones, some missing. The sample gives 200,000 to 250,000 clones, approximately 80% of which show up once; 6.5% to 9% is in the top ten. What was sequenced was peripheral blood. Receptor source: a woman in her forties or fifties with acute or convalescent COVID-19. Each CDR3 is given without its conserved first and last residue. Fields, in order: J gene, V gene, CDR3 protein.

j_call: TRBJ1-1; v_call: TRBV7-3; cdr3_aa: ASSPDGGAPTEAF
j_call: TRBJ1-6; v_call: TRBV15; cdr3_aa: ATSRYQVASNSPLH
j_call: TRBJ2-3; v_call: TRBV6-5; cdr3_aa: ASARTPSTDTQY
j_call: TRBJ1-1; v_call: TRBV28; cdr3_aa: ASSSGRVGTNTEAF
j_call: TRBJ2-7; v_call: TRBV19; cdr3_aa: ASRLSGHSSYEQY
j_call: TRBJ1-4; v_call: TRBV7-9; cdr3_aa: ASSPRLVTNEKLF
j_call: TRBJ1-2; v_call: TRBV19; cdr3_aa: ASSKRDVRANYGYT
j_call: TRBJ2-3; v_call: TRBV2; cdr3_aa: ASSLWGSFGADTQY
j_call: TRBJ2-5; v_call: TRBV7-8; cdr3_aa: ASSLDRQETQY
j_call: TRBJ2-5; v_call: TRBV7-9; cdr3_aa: ASSLGQGVVGQETQY
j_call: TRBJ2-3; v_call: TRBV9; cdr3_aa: ASSPVVRYAGASSTDTQY
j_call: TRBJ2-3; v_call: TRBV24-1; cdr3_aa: ATSDPGLAGADTQY
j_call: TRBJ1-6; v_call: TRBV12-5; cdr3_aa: ASGLRQGNIFMNSPLH
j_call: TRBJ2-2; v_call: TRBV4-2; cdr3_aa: ASSQEVLAEANTGELF
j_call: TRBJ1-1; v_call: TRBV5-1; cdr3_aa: ASSPGQGLNTEAF
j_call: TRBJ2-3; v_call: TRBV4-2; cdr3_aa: ASSQDGSGGAVRDTQY
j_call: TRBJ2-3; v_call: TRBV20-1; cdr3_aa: SASISGGRTDTQY
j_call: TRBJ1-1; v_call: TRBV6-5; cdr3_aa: ASSSGGMGTEAF
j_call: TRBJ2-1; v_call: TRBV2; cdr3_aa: ASSEQGANNEQF
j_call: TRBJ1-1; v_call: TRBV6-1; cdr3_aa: ASSDMKETEAF
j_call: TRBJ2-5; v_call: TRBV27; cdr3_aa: ASRQGKETQY
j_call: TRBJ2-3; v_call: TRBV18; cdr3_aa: ASSPTGPRTDTQY
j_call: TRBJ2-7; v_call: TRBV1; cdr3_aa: TSNPGQY
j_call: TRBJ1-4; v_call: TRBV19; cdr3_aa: ASSIPRVGDEKLF
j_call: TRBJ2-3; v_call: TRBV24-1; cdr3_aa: ATSDRDRGSTDTQY
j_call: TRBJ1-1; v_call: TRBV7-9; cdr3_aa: ASSLVFGTGRIEAF
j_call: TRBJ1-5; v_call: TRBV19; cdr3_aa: ASSIAEGARFNQPQH
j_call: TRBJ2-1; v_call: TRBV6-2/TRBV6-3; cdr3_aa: ASSYSGGVYNEQF